The 3 T cell receptor beta chains in this list originate from one sample, sequenced in a study of a mutant IDH1 vaccine in newly diagnosed glioma. The time point was: week 35, safety follow-up. Mutant IDH1 20-mer peptide, at 300 ug, made up each vaccine dose, with topical imiquimod. The method was immunoSEQ multiplex PCR; TCRdb's version includes in-frame clones alone and lacks a portion of them. The table includes tens of thousands of clones, 85% to 90% detected once. Antigens for these TCRs are unknown. The starting material was PBMCs, obtained from a glioma patient whose treatment included an IDH1 peptide vaccine. All receptors derive from a man in his forties with glioma.

The chain couples TRBV11-2 to TRBJ2-2; D gene ambiguous. The CDR3 contains 14 residues. V lost 1 base and J lost 6, with 9 bases in between. Germline V gene data show CDR1 as SGHAT and CDR2 as FQNNGV. CDR3 amino acids: CASSLVGGSGELFF. Here the CDR3 DNA reads TGTGCCAGCAGCTTAGTGGGCGGCTCCGGGGAGCTGTTTTTT. The variable domain in full, with the rest retrieved from reference TRBV11-2 and TRBJ2-2, is EAGVAQSPRYKIIEKRQSVAFWCNPISGHATLYWYQQILGQGPKLLIQFQNNGVVDDSQLPKDRFSAERLKGVDSTLKIQPAKLEDSAVYLCASSLVGGSGELFFGEGSRLTVL.

This clone was seen just once. The V and J genes are TRBV5-1 and TRBJ1-1; 8 nucleotides agree with TRBD1. Germline V gene lookup returns CDR1 SGHRS and CDR2 YFSETQ. The junction had 7 bases not matched to a gene; V was cut back by 8 bases and J by 4 bases. The CDR3 extends over 13 amino acids. Here the CDR3 DNA reads TGCGCCAGTTCGACAGGGGAGGCCACTGAAGCTTTCTTT. Translation: CASSTGEATEAFF.

The chain has TRBV6-6 and TRBJ1-1; D gene ambiguous. The ends were cut back, 5 bases at V and 8 bases at J, with 15 bases in the middle. The CDR3 is 13 residues long. Germline CDR1 MNHNY, CDR2 SVGAGI (reference sequence). CDR3 loop: CASSPPGRVEAFF. The DNA for the CDR3 is TGTGCCAGCAGTCCTCCGGGGAGGGTAGAAGCTTTCTTT.